The subject of this entry is one T cell receptor beta chain. These data originate in a study of blood T cell repertoires in COVID-19. Across the study: Collection of acute and convalescent COVID-19 samples took place in the United States, Italy and Spain. Sources were T cells, B-cell-depleted T cells, or PBMCs; the material itself was cDNA or gDNA.

As originally analysed: How many nucleated cells were present was estimated from reference gene primer amplification. Sequenced by immunoSEQ multiplex PCR; TCRdb stores in-frame clones only, minus some. D and trimming were read from the DNA, whereas the V and J calls and clone size are those reported in that table. The table lists about 140,000 clones, approximately 88% of them singletons. CDR1 MGHRA and CDR2 YSYEKL come from the germline V gene. This CDR3 has 15 amino acids. V was cut by 0 bases and J by 1 base, with 10 bases left in between. Sequenced material: peripheral blood. The receptor comes from a man aged 55 to 70 with active or convalescent COVID-19. The V and J genes are TRBV4-1 and TRBJ2-7, with D maybe TRBD1 (5 bases). CDR3 protein: CASSQDSRVSYEQYF. The CDR3 DNA follows: TGCGCCAGCAGCCAAGATTCCAGGGTGTCCTACGAGCAGTACTTC.